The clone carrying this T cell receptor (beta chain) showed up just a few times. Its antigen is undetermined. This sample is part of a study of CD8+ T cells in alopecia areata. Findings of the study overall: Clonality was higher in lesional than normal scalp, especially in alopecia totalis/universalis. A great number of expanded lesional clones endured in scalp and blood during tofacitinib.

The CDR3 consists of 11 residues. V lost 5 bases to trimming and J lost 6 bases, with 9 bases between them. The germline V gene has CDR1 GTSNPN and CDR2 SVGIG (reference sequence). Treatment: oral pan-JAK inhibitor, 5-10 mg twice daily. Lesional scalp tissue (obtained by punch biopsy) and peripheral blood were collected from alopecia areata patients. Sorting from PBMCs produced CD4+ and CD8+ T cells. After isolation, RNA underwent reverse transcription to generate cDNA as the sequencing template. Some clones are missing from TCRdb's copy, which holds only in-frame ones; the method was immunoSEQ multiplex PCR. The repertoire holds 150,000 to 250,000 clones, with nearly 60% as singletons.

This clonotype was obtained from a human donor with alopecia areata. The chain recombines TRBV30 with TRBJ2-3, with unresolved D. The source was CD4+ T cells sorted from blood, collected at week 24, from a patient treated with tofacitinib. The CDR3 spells CAWEVGDTQYF. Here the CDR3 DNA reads TGTGCCTGGGAGGTCGGTGATACGCAGTATTTT.